Given below is one T cell receptor beta chain in context. Germline CDR1 GTSNPN, CDR2 SVGIG (reference sequence). Trimming removed 0 bases at V and 1 base at J, with 12 bases between. This CDR3 spans 15 amino acids. It was CD45RO-negative cells, positively selected for CCR7, that made up naive CD8 cells, with terminally differentiated effector memory CD45RA+ cells excluded. This sample was included in a study of shared clonotypes between healthy human individuals. Across several immunoSEQ plates, the genomic DNA of each subset was split evenly. Generated by immunoSEQ multiplex PCR, the TCRdb table keeps only in-frame clones and is missing some. The sample has around 2,000,000 clones, over 85% seen once.

The clonotype originates from a man between 18 and 29 years old in good health. Material: naive CD8+ T cells sorted from blood. The chain is built from TRBV30 and TRBJ2-5, with a tentative D call TRBD2 (6 bases). The CDR3 sequence is CAWSVLGGTQETQYF. CDR3 bases: TGTGCCTGGAGTGTATTGGGCGGGACCCAAGAGACCCAGTACTTC. The full variable domain, in which reference TRBV30 and TRBJ2-5 provide the parts outside the CDR3, is SQTIHQWPATLVQPVGSPLSLECTVEGTSNPNLYWYRQAAGRGLQLLFYSVGIGQISSEVPQNLSASRPQDRQFILSSKKLLLSDSGFYLCAWSVLGGTQETQYFGPGTRLLVL.